The 9 T cell receptor beta chains given below trace back to one sample, sequenced in a study of blood T cell repertoires in COVID-19. Generated by immunoSEQ multiplex PCR, the TCRdb table keeps only in-frame clones and is missing some. There are approximately 160,000 clones in the sample; roughly 88% occur only once, and 2.9% lies in the top ten. The sequenced sample consisted of peripheral blood. The receptors were sampled from a woman in her sixties or seventies with acute or convalescent COVID-19.

The CDR3 reads CASSGASGTASASPLHF. Here the CDR3 DNA reads TGTGCCAGTAGTGGCGCATCGGGGACAGCGAGTGCTTCACCCCTCCACTTT. V usage is TRBV19 and J usage is TRBJ1-6, with TRBD1 matching 7 bases. This CDR3 comprises 17 residues. V was pared by 5 bases and J by 9 bases, with 16 bases of the junction left unmatched. Germline V lookup: CDR1 LNHDA, CDR2 SQIVND (reference sequence).

This rearrangement joins TRBV11-3 to TRBJ2-1; unclear D gene. The CDR3 extends over 12 amino acids. Trimming removed 4 bases at V and 12 bases at J, with 13 bases between. Germline V gene data show CDR1 as SGHNT and CDR2 as YENEEA. CDR3 protein: CASSSTAGRQFF. The CDR3 nucleotides are TGTGCCAGCAGCTCCACAGCTGGTCGGCAGTTCTTC.

The J gene is TRBJ2-3, the V gene TRBV18, with TRBD2 matching 9 bases. Per germline, CDR1 KGHSH and CDR2 LQKENI. The length of the CDR3 is 15 residues. V dropped 5 bases and J dropped 2; count of bases not matched to a gene: 5. CDR3 coding DNA: TGTGCCAGCTCAAAGCCGGGACTAGCCACAGATACGCAGTATTTT. Its protein is CASSKPGLATDTQYF.

The chain is built from TRBV7-9 and TRBJ1-3; D is unresolved. CDR1 and CDR2 from the germline V gene are SEHNR and FQNEAQ (reference sequence). The ends were cut back, 7 bases at V and 8 bases at J, with 18 bases in the middle. This CDR3 has 14 residues. CDR3 bases: TGTGCCAGCAACGACCGGCGCCTGCGGGACACCATATATTTT. Translation: CASNDRRLRDTIYF.

This chain links TRBV10-3 with TRBJ2-1; tentatively, D is TRBD1 (6 bases). The V end was cut by 3 bases, the J end by 5 bases, with 14 bases between. The CDR3 covers 15 residues. Looked up from germline, CDR1 is ENHRY and CDR2 is SYGVKD. Written as DNA, the CDR3 is TGTGCCATCAGTGAAACGGGACACCTAGACAATGAGCAGTTCTTC. Translated: CAISETGHLDNEQFF.

The rearrangement joins TRBV4-3 to TRBJ2-5; TRBD1 aligns across 10 bases. This CDR3 region has 16 residues. Looked up from germline, CDR1 is LGHNA and CDR2 is YSLEER. Trimming removed 0 bases from V and 3 bases from J; junction bases left unmatched: 4. This CDR3 is CASSQEWGQGKETQYF. In DNA, the CDR3 is TGCGCCAGCAGCCAAGAATGGGGACAGGGGAAAGAGACCCAGTACTTC.

This clone has just one count. The V gene is TRBV5-6, the J gene TRBJ2-3, with 14 bases matching TRBD2. From germline, CDR1 is SGHDT and CDR2 YYEEEE. This CDR3 region has 17 residues. V was pared by 3 bases and J by 2 bases, with 5 bases of the junction left unmatched. The CDR3 DNA reads TGTGCCAGCAGCTCTAGACTAGCGGGGGGGCTCACAGATACGCAGTATTTT. This gives the protein CASSSRLAGGLTDTQYF.

The chain combines TRBV11-2 with TRBJ2-1, with 12 positions matching TRBD2. The length of the CDR3 is 15 residues. Germline V gene data show CDR1 as SGHAT and CDR2 as FQNNGV. Losses at the gene ends were 1 base for V and 9 bases for J; bases not matched to a gene: 4. CDR3 residues: CASSLVLAGGGEQFF. The CDR3 region has the DNA TGTGCCAGCAGCTTAGTACTAGCGGGGGGTGGTGAGCAGTTCTTC.

V is TRBV24-1 and J is TRBJ2-3, with TRBD1 identical over 10 bases. The V segment lost 5 bases and the J segment 4 bases; nucleotides outside the gene matches: 8. This CDR3 region has 16 residues. CDR1 is KGHDR and CDR2 is SFDVKD in the germline V gene. CDR3 amino acids: CATSGGQGVFSDTQYF. The CDR3 bases are TGTGCCACCAGTGGAGGACAGGGGGTATTTTCAGATACGCAGTATTTT.